This is a list of T cell receptor beta chains from one sample in a study of T cells in Graves' hyperthyroidism and ophthalmopathy. TCRdb analysed the multiplex PCR reads with MiXCR anew, one entry per CDR3 protein. The sample has roughly 500,000 distinct CDR3 sequences, 20% to 25% seen once. Input material: blood. These receptors originate from a woman in her 70s with Graves' ophthalmopathy. Both conserved end residues are part of each CDR3. Each record gives: clone size, D gene, J gene, V gene, CDR3 DNA, CDR3 protein. D genes are given only for firm matches. Where a row states a size, it is once, few, many or the class of an expanded clone; other rows omit it.

. | . | TRBJ2-2 | TRBV9 | TGTGCCAGCAGCGTAGAAGGGCGGGCCACCGGGGAGCTGTTTTTT | CASSVEGRATGELFF
. | . | TRBJ1-3 | TRBV6-5 | TGTGCCTCTGCCCGGGACGGACAATTCTCTGGAAACACCATATATTTT | CASARDGQFSGNTIYF
. | . | TRBJ2-7 | TRBV15 | TGTGCCACCAGCAGAGGCAGAGGAGGGGGAGGTGGCTACGAGCAGTACTTC | CATSRGRGGGGGYEQYF
. | TRBD2 | TRBJ2-1 | TRBV27 | TGTGCCAGCAGTGCAAAAGGACTAGCGAGGAATGAGCAGTTCTTC | CASSAKGLARNEQFF
. | . | TRBJ1-2 | TRBV29-1 | TGCAGCGTTGAAGATCAGGGAAGGGGCTACACCTTC | CSVEDQGRGYTF
. | . | TRBJ2-1 | TRBV3-1 | TGTGCCAGCAACCAAGGGGTGACGAGTGAGCAGTTCTTC | CASNQGVTSEQFF
many | TRBD2 | TRBJ2-1 | TRBV5-1 | TGCGCCAGCAGCTTGGGGCTAGCGGGAGGATCCTACAATGAGCAGTTCTTC | CASSLGLAGGSYNEQFF
. | . | TRBJ2-3 | TRBV10-2 | TGCGCCACCACGGCGAGTAGCACAGATACGCAGTATTTT | CATTASSTDTQYF
. | . | TRBJ2-3 | TRBV7-2 | TGTGCCAGCAGCGTGGCGGGATTCGGGGATACGCAGTATTTT | CASSVAGFGDTQYF
. | . | TRBJ2-7 | TRBV10-2 | TGCGCCAGCAGCGCCGGGAGCGGCGATTACGAGCAGTACTTC | CASSAGSGDYEQYF
. | . | TRBJ2-1 | TRBV20-1 | TGCAGTGCTAGAAGCACTGAGCAGTTCTTC | CSARSTEQFF
many | . | TRBJ2-7 | TRBV10-3 | TGTGCCAGCCGAGGGAGAGGTTTCGAGCAGTACTTC | CASRGRGFEQYF
few | TRBD1 | TRBJ1-6 | TRBV30 | TGTGCCTGGAGTGTAGAGGGCAGGGGGAGTTCACCCCTCCACTTT | CAWSVEGRGSSPLHF
. | . | TRBJ2-7 | TRBV7-6 | TGTGCCAGCAGCCCGGTAGGGGGCTACGAGCAGTACTTC | CASSPVGGYEQYF
. | . | TRBJ2-1 | TRBV5-8 | TGTGCCAGCAGCTCGGGACTCCCCGCGAACAATGAGCAGTTCTTC | CASSSGLPANNEQFF
. | TRBD1 | TRBJ1-1 | TRBV5-1 | TGCGCCAGCAGCCTTGGGACAGGGCCACTAGGGTTGGAAGCTTTCTTT | CASSLGTGPLGLEAFF
few | . | TRBJ1-6 | TRBV12-3/TRBV12-4 | TGTGCCAGCGGTGTCTGGGGGGCGTCCTATAATTCACCCCTCCACTTT | CASGVWGASYNSPLHF
. | TRBD1 | TRBJ1-2 | TRBV29-1 | TGCAGGACAGGGGGCGCAGATGGCTACACCTTC | CRTGGADGYTF
. | . | TRBJ2-2 | TRBV19 | TGTGCCAGTAGTGCGGGCAGGCGATTCACCGGGGAGCTGTTTTTT | CASSAGRRFTGELFF
. | TRBD1 | TRBJ1-5 | TRBV7-8 | TGTGCCAGCAGCTTAGGACAGGGGCTCACGGGGCCCCAGCATTTT | CASSLGQGLTGPQHF
few | . | TRBJ1-1 | TRBV5-1 | TGCGCCAGCAGCCCCAGGGACGGGTACACTGAAGCTTTCTTT | CASSPRDGYTEAFF
few | . | TRBJ2-4 | TRBV28 | TGTGCCAGCAGTTTGCCAGGGGTTAACATTCAGTACTTC | CASSLPGVNIQYF
. | TRBD1 | TRBJ2-5 | TRBV29-1 | TGCAGCACCCACGGGACAGGAGGAGAGACCCAGTACTTC | CSTHGTGGETQYF
once | . | TRBJ2-2 | TRBV12-5 | TGTGCTAGTGGTTTGGTACTCCTCGCAGGGGACACCGGGGAGCTGTTTTTT | CASGLVLLAGDTGELFF
few | . | TRBJ1-2 | TRBV9 | TGTGCCAGCAGCGTAGCCCAGGGCCATGGCTACACCTTC | CASSVAQGHGYTF
. | TRBD1 | TRBJ2-3 | TRBV5-1 | TGCGCCAGCAGCCGTACAGGGGGCGGGAGAGATACGCAGTATTTT | CASSRTGGGRDTQYF
. | . | TRBJ2-6 | TRBV12-3/TRBV12-4 | TGTGCCAGCAGTTTCAGGGCTGGGGCCAACGTCCTGACTTTC | CASSFRAGANVLTF
few | . | TRBJ2-5 | TRBV25-1 | TGTGCCAGCAGCTCTCCAGGGGTTAAGTGGGAGACCCAGTACTTC | CASSSPGVKWETQYF
few | . | TRBJ2-7 | TRBV5-1 | TGCGCCAGCAGCTTTGGGCTCAACTACGAGCAGTACTTC | CASSFGLNYEQYF
. | . | TRBJ1-4 | TRBV5-1 | TGCGCCAGCAGCTTGGATCTAACAACTAATGAAAAACTGTTTTTT | CASSLDLTTNEKLFF
many | TRBD2 | TRBJ2-7 | TRBV10-3 | TGTGCCATCAGTGAGTCAAAGCGGGGGACCTACGAGCAGTACTTC | CAISESKRGTYEQYF
few | . | TRBJ2-1 | TRBV9 | TGTGCCAGCAGCGTAGCAGTGACACGATACAATGAGCAGTTCTTC | CASSVAVTRYNEQFF
. | . | TRBJ2-1 | TRBV6-1 | TGTGCCAGCAGTGAAGCGTCGGCAGGGCTCAATGAGCAGTTCTTC | CASSEASAGLNEQFF
few | . | TRBJ2-5 | TRBV20-1 | TGCAGTGCCCAAATCGGAGGGGGACAGACGGACGACGGGACCCAGTACTTC | CSAQIGGGQTDDGTQYF
few | TRBD1 | TRBJ1-4 | TRBV25-1 | TGTGCCAGCAGTGATCCTCCGGGACAGGGAAATGAAAAACTGTTTTTT | CASSDPPGQGNEKLFF
many | . | TRBJ2-1 | TRBV12-3/TRBV12-4 | TGTGCCAGCAGTTCCGGGGTCGGCGACAATGAGCAGTTCTTC | CASSSGVGDNEQFF
few | . | TRBJ1-5 | TRBV7-8 | TGTGCCAGCAGCCCGGGGAGGAATAAGCCCCAGCATTTT | CASSPGRNKPQHF
. | . | TRBJ1-5 | TRBV6-6 | TGTGCCAGCAGTCTGGAGCGAGTCGGCAATCAGCCCCAGCATTTT | CASSLERVGNQPQHF
. | . | TRBJ2-2 | TRBV27 | TGTGCCAGCGGGGTTACGGGCTTAAAAAGGGAGCTGTTTTTT | CASGVTGLKRELFF
few | . | TRBJ2-1 | TRBV2 | TGTGCCAGCAGGCTCATAAATGAGCAGTTCTTC | CASRLINEQFF
. | TRBD1 | TRBJ2-5 | TRBV6-5 | TGTGCCAGCAGTTACCCCCGACAGGGTTTTGAGACCCAGTACTTC | CASSYPRQGFETQYF
. | TRBD1 | TRBJ1-2 | TRBV20-1 | TGCGGACTAGATGCCAGGGGGACCTATGGCTACACCTTC | CGLDARGTYGYTF
. | . | TRBJ2-3 | TRBV15 | TGTGCCACCAGATCCCCCTCCAGGGACGCATATACGCAGTATTTT | CATRSPSRDAYTQYF
few | TRBD2 | TRBJ2-3 | TRBV11-2 | TGTGCCAGCAGCTTAGTGGGGGGGAGCACAGATACGCAGTATTTT | CASSLVGGSTDTQYF
few | . | TRBJ1-2 | TRBV14 | TGTGCCAGCAGCCAAGAGAGGGGCAGTGGCTACACCTTC | CASSQERGSGYTF